Listed here are 5 T cell receptor beta chains from one sample, sequenced in a study of cytomegalovirus exposure and HLA in healthy donors (dated by TCRdb to 2017 to 2019). To prepare the library, the immunoSEQ multiplex PCR assay was applied. For the multiplex PCR, a mixture combining 60 forward primers for TCR Vbeta segments and 13 reverse primers for TCR Jbeta segments was used. Drawn from immuneACCESS, this table holds only the in-frame rearrangements with V and J called that TCRdb kept. Clones are partly lost; checked studies trace under half to an unresolved V gene and leave the rest unexplained. The sample table contains 200,000 or so clones; only one count was recorded for more than 85% of them. The ten top clones hold 0.2% to 0.3% of the sample. The sequenced sample was PBMCs. Receptors were obtained from a girl under two years old in good health and CMV-seronegative.

The V call is TRBV29-1, the J call TRBJ2-3; no clear D. Germline V gives CDR1 SQVTM, CDR2 ANQGSEA. The germline V and J ends were trimmed by 4 bases and 2 bases, with 10 bases remaining between them. This CDR3 contains 13 residues. The CDR3 DNA follows: TGCAGCGTTGTTGGTAGACTCACAGATACGCAGTATTTT. It codes for CSVVGRLTDTQYF.

CDR3 amino acids: CASSLGGTGIGNTIYF. CDR3 DNA sequence: TGTGCCAGCAGCTTAGGGGGGACAGGGATTGGAAACACCATATATTTT. The chain couples TRBV11-2 to TRBJ1-3, with 9 bases aligning to TRBD1. V lost 1 base and J lost 3; bases outside the gene matches: 4. The CDR3 length is 16 residues. Germline V CDR1 and CDR2: SGHAT, FQNNGV.

The genes are TRBV6-1 and TRBJ2-4, with D perhaps matching TRBD1 (6 bases). The CDR3 totals 15 residues. V gave up 0 bases and J gave up 1 base, with 7 bases separating them. CDR1 MNHNS and CDR2 SASEGT come from the germline V gene. This chain's CDR3 is CASSEAQGAKNIQYF. The CDR3 DNA reads as TGTGCCAGCAGTGAAGCCCAGGGGGCCAAAAACATTCAGTACTTC.

The chain is built from TRBV7-2 and TRBJ2-5; D uncertain. CDR3 size: 15 residues. The germline V and J ends were trimmed by 1 base and 5 bases, with 14 bases remaining between them. Germline-derived CDR1 and CDR2 are SGHTA and FQGNSA. CDR3 coding DNA: TGTGCCAGCAGCTTAGGGGCCCGCTCGTGGGAGACCCAGTACTTC. Its protein product is CASSLGARSWETQYF.

This sequence joins TRBV11-3 and TRBJ2-1, with a possible D match to TRBD2 (6 bases). Germline V gene sequence: CDR1 SGHNT, CDR2 YENEEA. The V and J ends lost 3 bases and 6 bases respectively, with 12 bases between them. This CDR3 has 14 amino acids. CDR3: CASSFGGSVNEQFF. Here the CDR3 DNA reads TGTGCCAGCAGCTTTGGAGGGAGTGTCAATGAGCAGTTCTTC.